This entry is about one TCR beta chain. Its specificity is unknown. The CDR3 is made up of 14 amino acids. Per germline, CDR1 GTSNPN and CDR2 SVGIG (reference sequence). V lost 1 base, J lost 7 bases, and 7 bases stayed unmatched. This sample is part of a study of CD8+ T cells in alopecia areata. Across the whole study: A regimen of oral tofacitinib, 5 to 10 mg twice daily, was given to treated patients. Regarding the study as a whole: Greater clonality was observed in lesional scalp samples, especially alopecia totalis/universalis, versus normal scalp.

Sequencing relied on a cDNA template that was reverse transcribed from extracted RNA. Sequencing was performed with immunoSEQ multiplex PCR; in TCRdb, only in-frame clones are kept and a portion is missing. The sample includes 75,000 to 100,000 clones, about two fifths of them seen just once. The source is a human donor with alopecia areata. The chain joins TRBV30 to TRBJ1-5; 7 positions match TRBD1. Sequences were obtained from CD4+ T cells sorted from blood. CDR3 residues: CAWSAGTENQPQHF. The CDR3 DNA follows: TGTGCCTGGAGTGCCGGGACAGAAAACCAGCCCCAGCATTTT.